Presented here are 16 T cell receptor beta chains from one specimen sequenced in a study of PD-1 blockade in classical Hodgkin lymphoma. Profiling relied on immunoSEQ multiplex PCR, and the TCRdb table lists in-frame clones only, not all of them. Of 35,000 to 50,000 clones in the sample, around 72% were seen once. All trial patients relapsed after autologous stem cell transplantation. The specimen comprised peripheral blood mononuclear cells (PBMCs), sampled before the second cycle of nivolumab. The receptors were gathered from a human donor with classical Hodgkin lymphoma.

On this clone itself: The same CDR3 arises from other DNA sequences in this sample as well. The rearrangement links TRBV25-1 to TRBJ2-2; D call uncertain. The CDR3 covers 15 residues. V shed 6 bases and J shed 0 bases, with 11 bases lying between them. CDR1 MGHDK and CDR2 SYGVNS come from the germline V gene. CDR3 sequence reads: CASRSPSANTGELFF. The CDR3 DNA reads TGTGCCAGCAGATCACCCTCCGCGAACACCGGGGAGCTGTTTTTT. Drawing the rest from reference TRBV25-1 and TRBJ2-2, the complete variable domain is EADIYQTPRYLVIGTGKKITLECSQTMGHDKMYWYQQDPGMELHLIHYSYGVNSTEKGDLSSESTVSRIRTEHFPLTLESARPSHTSQYLCASRSPSANTGELFFGEGSRLTVL.

The gene calls are TRBV5-8 and TRBJ2-1; 13 bases are a match to TRBD2. The CDR3 length is 20 residues. Per the germline V gene, CDR1 is SGHTS and CDR2 is YDEGEE. V lost 4 bases and J lost 2; bases outside the gene matches: 15. The CDR3 sequence: CASSHYPLAGGSFTYNEQFF. The DNA of the CDR3 is TGTGCCAGCAGCCACTACCCACTAGCGGGAGGGTCATTCACCTACAATGAGCAGTTCTTC.

This clone was recorded once. This sequence joins TRBV9 and TRBJ2-1, with TRBD2 matching 12 bases. V was pared by 3 bases and J by 0 bases, with 7 bases of the junction left unmatched. Germline V CDR1 and CDR2: SGDLS, YYNGEE. This CDR3 spans 18 amino acids. In DNA, the CDR3 is TGTGCCAGCAGCGGAACTAGCGGGGGGATCAGCTCCTACAATGAGCAGTTCTTC. Translating gives CASSGTSGGISSYNEQFF.

This clone showed up just a few times. J is TRBJ2-5 and V is TRBV9; possibly TRBD1 for D (5 bases). V was pared by 5 bases and J by 2 bases, with 16 bases between. The CDR3 length is 15 residues. The germline V gene encodes CDR1 SGDLS and CDR2 YYNGEE. CDR3 sequence reads: CASSPLGAQQETQYF. The CDR3 bases are TGTGCCAGCAGTCCCCTAGGGGCGCAACAAGAGACCCAGTACTTC.

The rearrangement links TRBV19 to TRBJ1-1, with 7 positions matching TRBD1. J gave up 5 bases and V 8 bases, and 11 bases lay outside the gene matches. The CDR3 extends over 14 amino acids. Germline loops: CDR1 LNHDA, CDR2 SQIVND (reference sequence). The CDR3 DNA is TGTGCCAGTTGGAGTGAGGGGGCGCGAACTGAAGCTTTCTTT. Its protein product is CASWSEGARTEAFF.

The chain carries TRBV6-5 and TRBJ2-1; no reliable D call. The CDR3 loop spans 16 amino acids. CDR1 is MNHEY, CDR2 SVGAGI, per germline. The V end lost 0 bases, the J end lost 0 bases, and 9 bases lay between the germline ends. In DNA form, the CDR3 reads TGTGCCAGCAGTTACTCGGCAGCGAGCTCCTACAATGAGCAGTTCTTC. This sequence encodes CASSYSAASSYNEQFF.

The chain employs TRBV9 and TRBJ1-6; possibly TRBD1 for D (5 bases). The germline gives CDR1 SGDLS, CDR2 YYNGEE. CDR3 length equals 12 residues. Trimming removed 0 bases from V and 13 bases from J, with 8 bases in between. CDR3 coding DNA: TGTGCCAGCAGCGTAGACGGGGGGCCCCTCCACTTT. It codes for CASSVDGGPLHF.

CDR3 DNA: TGTGCCAGTAGTACGGGGTCTTCAACAGGGGGGTCTGGCTACACCTTC. Its protein product is CASSTGSSTGGSGYTF. The chain combines TRBV19 with TRBJ1-2; TRBD1 matches 8 bases. V shed 4 bases and J 7 bases; nucleotides not matched to a gene: 14. CDR1 is LNHDA and CDR2 is SQIVND in the germline V gene (reference sequence). This CDR3 has 16 residues.

CDR3 sequence: CASSQDFGVSPLHF. CDR3 in DNA: TGTGCCAGCAGCCAAGATTTTGGAGTCTCACCCCTCCACTTT. V and J are TRBV14 and TRBJ1-6; no reliable D call. V was cut by 0 bases and J by 10 bases, with 10 bases left in between. The CDR3 sequence is 14 residues long. Germline values: CDR1 SGHDN, CDR2 FVKESK.

The chain uses TRBV7-8 and TRBJ1-1, with 8 bases identical to TRBD1. The V segment lost 5 bases and the J segment 5 bases; nucleotides outside the gene matches: 16. The CDR3 is 17 amino acids. Looked up from germline, CDR1 is SGHVS and CDR2 is FQNEAQ. The CDR3 loop is CASSQKRQGSMGTEAFF. For the CDR3, the DNA is TGTGCCAGCAGCCAGAAACGACAGGGGTCTATGGGGACTGAAGCTTTCTTT.

CDR3 sequence: CASSLVDPSYEQYF. CDR3 in DNA: TGCGCCAGCAGCTTGGTGGACCCTTCCTACGAGCAGTACTTC. The chain has TRBV5-1 and TRBJ2-7; D remains unclear. Germline V lookup: CDR1 SGHRS, CDR2 YFSETQ. V was shortened by 0 bases and J by 1 base, with 8 bases between the two germline ends. The CDR3 is 14 amino acids.

Only a few counts were recorded for this clone. CDR3 bases: TGTGCCAGTAGAAGAGAAGTGGCTTCCTACGAGCAGTACTTC. Protein product: CASRREVASYEQYF. The chain has TRBV19 and TRBJ2-7; D uncertain. This CDR3 has 14 residues. V was clipped by 6 bases and J by 1 base, with 13 bases between them. Germline CDR1 is LNHDA and CDR2 is SQIVND (reference sequence).

The chain is built from TRBV21-1 and TRBJ1-2; the table names TRBD1, a call not compared with the DNA. TRBV21-1 is deemed a pseudogene. This CDR3 has 13 residues. The CDR3 loop reads CASILRQDYGYTF. Here the CDR3 DNA reads TGTGCCAGCATATTGCGACAGGATTATGGCTACACCTTC.

The J gene is TRBJ2-7, the V gene TRBV30; tentative D call: TRBD1 (6 bases). CDR1 GTSNPN and CDR2 SVGIG come from the germline V gene (reference sequence). This CDR3 is built from 13 residues. Trimming shortened V by 1 base and J by 4 bases, and 11 bases separated the two germline ends. The CDR3 DNA reads as TGTGCCTGGAGTGCACAGGGCCCTTACGAGCAGTACTTC. This encodes CAWSAQGPYEQYF.

The gene calls are TRBV7-6 and TRBJ2-5; TRBD2 is a possible D gene (7 bases). The V gene's germline CDR1 is SGHVS and CDR2 FNYEAQ. The CDR3 covers 15 residues. Trimming cost V 7 bases and J 2 bases, with 17 bases left between them. The CDR3 DNA follows: TGTGCCAGCATCCCGGCGGGGGCTCCGCAAGAGACCCAGTACTTC. This gives the protein CASIPAGAPQETQYF.

The CDR3 DNA follows: TGTGCCAGCAGCTCCCCAGTAAGGCGGGGTGACGAGCAGTACTTC. It yields the protein CASSSPVRRGDEQYF. V and J are TRBV7-8 and TRBJ2-7, with D maybe TRBD2 (6 bases). The CDR3 has 15 residues. CDR1 is SGHVS and CDR2 is FQNEAQ in the germline V gene. V lost 4 bases and J lost 5, with 18 bases in between.